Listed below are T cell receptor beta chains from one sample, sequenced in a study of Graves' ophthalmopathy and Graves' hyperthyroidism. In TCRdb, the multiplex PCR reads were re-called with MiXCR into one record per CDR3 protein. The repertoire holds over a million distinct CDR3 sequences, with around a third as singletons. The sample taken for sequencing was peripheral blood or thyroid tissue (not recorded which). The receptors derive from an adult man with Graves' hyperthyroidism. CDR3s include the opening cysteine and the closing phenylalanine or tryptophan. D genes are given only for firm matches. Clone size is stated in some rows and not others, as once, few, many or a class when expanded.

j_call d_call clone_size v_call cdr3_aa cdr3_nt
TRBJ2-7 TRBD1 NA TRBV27 CASSLTPQGIRYEQYF TGTGCCAGCAGTTTAACCCCACAGGGGATCCGTTACGAGCAGTACTTC
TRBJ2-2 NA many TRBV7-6 CASITNGDGNRELFF TGTGCCAGCATCACCAACGGGGACGGCAACCGGGAGCTGTTTTTT
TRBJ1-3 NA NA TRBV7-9 CASSQPGQFSGNTIYF TGCGCCAGCAGCCAGCCTGGACAGTTCTCTGGAAACACCATATATTTT
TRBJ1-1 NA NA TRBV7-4 CASSPSGGQNTEAFF TGTGCCAGCAGCCCTAGCGGGGGACAGAACACTGAAGCTTTCTTT
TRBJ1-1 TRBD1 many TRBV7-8 CASSSGTGGGTEAFF TGTGCCAGCAGCTCCGGGACAGGGGGCGGCACTGAAGCTTTCTTT
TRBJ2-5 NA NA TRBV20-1 CSAPWGPGETQYF TGCAGTGCTCCCTGGGGGCCGGGAGAGACCCAGTACTTC
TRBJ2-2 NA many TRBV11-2 CASSSRPLTATNTGELFF TGTGCCAGCAGCTCTCGGCCCCTAACAGCGACGAACACCGGGGAGCTGTTTTTT
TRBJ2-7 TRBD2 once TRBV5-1 CASSGKRERYEQYF TGCGCCAGCAGCGGGAAGCGGGAGAGGTACGAGCAGTACTTC
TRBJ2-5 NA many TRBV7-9 CASSPVRETQYF TGTGCCAGCAGCCCCGTTAGGGAGACCCAGTACTTC
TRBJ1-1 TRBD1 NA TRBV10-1 CASSDGQGEDTEAFF TGCGCCAGCAGCGACGGACAGGGCGAGGACACTGAAGCTTTCTTT
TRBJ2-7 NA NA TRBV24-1 CATGLGYEQYF TGTGCCACCGGTCTAGGCTACGAGCAGTACTTC
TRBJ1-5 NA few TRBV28 CASSLSQLGNQPQHF TGTGCCAGCAGTTTATCACAGTTAGGCAATCAGCCCCAGCATTTT
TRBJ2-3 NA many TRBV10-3 CAISERGTDTQYF TGTGCCATCAGTGAGCGGGGCACAGATACGCAGTATTTT
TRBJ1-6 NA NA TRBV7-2 CASSQGQRGLETPLHF TGTGCCAGCAGCCAAGGCCAGCGGGGGTTGGAGACACCCCTCCACTTT
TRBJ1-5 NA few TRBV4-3 CASSQSPGRQGGQPQHF TGCGCCAGCAGCCAATCTCCTGGCAGGCAGGGCGGTCAGCCCCAGCATTTT
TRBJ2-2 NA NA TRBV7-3 CASSLQGMILRELFF TGTGCCAGCAGCTTACAGGGGATGATTCTACGGGAGCTGTTTTTT
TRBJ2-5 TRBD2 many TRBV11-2 CASSPALAGLETQYF TGTGCCAGCAGCCCAGCACTAGCGGGTTTGGAGACCCAGTACTTC
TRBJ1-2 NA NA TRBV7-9 CASSWTGTRNGYTF TGTGCCAGCAGCTGGACCGGGACTAGGAATGGCTACACCTTC
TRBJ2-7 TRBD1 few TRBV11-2 CASSKGTGGGYEQYF TGTGCCAGCAGCAAAGGGACAGGGGGCGGGTACGAGCAGTACTTC
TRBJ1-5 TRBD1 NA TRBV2 CASSDGQGSVQPQHF TGTGCCAGCAGTGATGGACAGGGGAGTGTTCAGCCCCAGCATTTT
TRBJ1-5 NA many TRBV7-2 CASSPGLRQPQHF TGTGCCAGCAGTCCGGGACTAAGGCAGCCCCAGCATTTT
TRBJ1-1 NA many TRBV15 CATSRDWGNTEAFF TGTGCCACCAGCAGAGATTGGGGGAACACTGAAGCTTTCTTT
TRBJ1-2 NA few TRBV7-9 CASSLNRVGYTF TGTGCCAGCAGCCTTAACAGGGTTGGCTACACCTTC
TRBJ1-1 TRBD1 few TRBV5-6 CASSYRDRMNTEAFF TGTGCCAGCAGCTACCGGGACAGGATGAACACTGAAGCTTTCTTT
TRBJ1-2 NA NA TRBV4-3 CASSQDAHSGYTF TGCGCCAGCAGCCAAGACGCCCACTCGGGCTACACCTTC
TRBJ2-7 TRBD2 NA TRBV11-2 CASSQPGLAGAYEQYF TGTGCCAGCAGCCAACCGGGACTAGCGGGAGCCTACGAGCAGTACTTC
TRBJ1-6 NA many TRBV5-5 CASSLGLGGNSPLHF TGTGCCAGCAGCTTGGGTCTGGGTGGGAATTCACCCCTCCACTTT
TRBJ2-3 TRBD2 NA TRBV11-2 CASSSPGLAANTQYF TGTGCCAGCAGCTCCCCGGGACTAGCGGCAAATACGCAGTATTTT
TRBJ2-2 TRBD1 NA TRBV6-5 CASSYSQGATGELFF TGTGCCAGCAGTTACTCGCAGGGGGCCACCGGGGAGCTGTTTTTT
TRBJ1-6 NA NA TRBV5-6 CASSLSAGAGTPLHF TGTGCCAGCAGCTTAAGCGCGGGGGCCGGTACACCCCTCCACTTT
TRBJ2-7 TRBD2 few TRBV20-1 CSAWASGAHEQYF TGCAGTGCTTGGGCTAGCGGGGCTCACGAGCAGTACTTC
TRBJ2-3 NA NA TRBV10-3 CASSYLRGTTDTQYF TGTGCCAGCAGCTATTTACGGGGAACCACAGATACGCAGTATTTT
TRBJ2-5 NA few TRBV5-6 CASSLVEFQETQYF TGTGCCAGCAGCTTGGTCGAGTTTCAAGAGACCCAGTACTTC
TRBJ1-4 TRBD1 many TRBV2 CASTPDRRTNEKLFF TGTGCCAGCACTCCGGACAGGCGAACTAATGAAAAACTGTTTTTT
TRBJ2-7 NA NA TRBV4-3 CASSQDRTYYEQYF TGCGCCAGCAGCCAAGACCGAACGTACTACGAGCAGTACTTC
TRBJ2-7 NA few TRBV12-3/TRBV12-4 CASSWGKGGYEQYF TGTGCCAGCAGTTGGGGCAAGGGGGGGTACGAGCAGTACTTC
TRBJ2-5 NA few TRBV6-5 CASSSNPRTLQETQYF TGTGCCAGCAGTTCCAACCCTAGGACACTCCAAGAGACCCAGTACTTC
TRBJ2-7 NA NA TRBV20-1 CSAIPELGPHEQYF TGCAGTGCAATCCCTGAGCTGGGTCCCCACGAGCAGTACTTC
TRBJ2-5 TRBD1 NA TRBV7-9 CASSSYRGKETQYF TGTGCCAGCAGTTCATACAGGGGTAAAGAGACCCAGTACTTC
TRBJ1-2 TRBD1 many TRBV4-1 CASSQPRAGQGGGYTF TGCGCCAGCAGCCAACCTCGGGCGGGACAGGGTGGTGGCTACACCTTC
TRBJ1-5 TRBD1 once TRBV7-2 CATGQGPTNRQHF TGTGCCACCGGACAGGGGCCCACGAATCGCCAGCATTTT
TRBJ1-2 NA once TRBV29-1 CSVAGGSSNYGYTF TGCAGCGTTGCGGGGGGCTCCTCTAACTATGGCTACACCTTC
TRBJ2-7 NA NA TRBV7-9 CASSSDRRVGYEQYF TGTGCCAGCAGCTCGGACAGGAGGGTAGGCTACGAGCAGTACTTC
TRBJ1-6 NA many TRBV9 CASSVDPGVNWNSPLHF TGTGCCAGCAGCGTAGATCCAGGGGTCAACTGGAATTCACCCCTCCACTTT
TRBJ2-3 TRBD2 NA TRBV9 CASSVDSGVGTQYF TGTGCCAGCAGCGTGGATAGCGGGGTCGGTACGCAGTATTTT
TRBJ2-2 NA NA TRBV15 CATSRGGGPGELFF TGTGCCACCAGCAGAGGGGGAGGCCCCGGGGAGCTGTTTTTT
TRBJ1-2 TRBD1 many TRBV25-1 CASSDPGQGDYGYTF TGTGCCAGCAGTGATCCGGGACAGGGGGACTATGGCTACACCTTC
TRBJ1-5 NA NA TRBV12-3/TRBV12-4 CASSFTGLRNQPQHF TGTGCCAGCAGTTTCACGGGCCTTCGGAATCAGCCCCAGCATTTT
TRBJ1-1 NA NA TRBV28 CASSSDTFF TGTGCCAGCAGTTCAGACACTTTCTTT
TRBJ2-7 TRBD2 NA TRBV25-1 CASSAGWTSGFYEQYF TGTGCCAGCAGTGCTGGATGGACTAGCGGATTCTACGAGCAGTACTTC
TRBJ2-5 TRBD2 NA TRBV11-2 CASSFLAGGDVRTQYF TGTGCCAGCAGCTTCCTAGCGGGAGGTGACGTACGGACCCAGTACTTC
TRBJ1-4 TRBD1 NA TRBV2 CASRRQGEKLFF TGTGCCAGCAGGAGACAGGGGGAAAAACTGTTTTTT
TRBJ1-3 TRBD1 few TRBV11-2 CASTGGQAGNTIYF TGTGCCAGCACTGGGGGACAGGCTGGAAACACCATATATTTT
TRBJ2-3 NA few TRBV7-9 CASSPPTVIGTDTQYF TGTGCCAGCAGCCCCCCGACAGTCATCGGCACAGATACGCAGTATTTT
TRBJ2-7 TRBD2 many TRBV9 CASSVASGATYEQYF TGTGCCAGCAGCGTAGCTAGCGGGGCGACCTACGAGCAGTACTTC